This record covers a single T cell receptor (beta chain). Per the study methods: Nucleated cell counts were estimated from reference gene primer amplification. Method: immunoSEQ multiplex PCR; TCRdb's copy keeps in-frame clones and lacks some. The V and J calls and clone size are taken from that table; D and trimming were inferred from the DNA. This table has approximately 210,000 clones, roughly 78% appearing once. The germline CDR1 and CDR2 sequences are LNHNV and YYDKDF (reference sequence). There are 19 residues in the CDR3. V was clipped by 0 bases and J by 0 bases, with 15 bases between them. This sample stems from a study of blood T cell repertoires in COVID-19. Study background: From T cells, B-cell-depleted T cells, or PBMCs came the material, which was cDNA or gDNA.

Sequenced input: peripheral blood. This sequence was found in a woman aged 40 to 50 with acute or convalescent COVID-19. The gene calls are TRBV15 and TRBJ1-6; D ambiguous. The CDR3 loop reads CATSRDSTASSSYNSPLHF. The CDR3 region has the DNA TGTGCCACCAGCAGAGATTCCACAGCCTCGAGCTCCTATAATTCACCCCTCCACTTT.